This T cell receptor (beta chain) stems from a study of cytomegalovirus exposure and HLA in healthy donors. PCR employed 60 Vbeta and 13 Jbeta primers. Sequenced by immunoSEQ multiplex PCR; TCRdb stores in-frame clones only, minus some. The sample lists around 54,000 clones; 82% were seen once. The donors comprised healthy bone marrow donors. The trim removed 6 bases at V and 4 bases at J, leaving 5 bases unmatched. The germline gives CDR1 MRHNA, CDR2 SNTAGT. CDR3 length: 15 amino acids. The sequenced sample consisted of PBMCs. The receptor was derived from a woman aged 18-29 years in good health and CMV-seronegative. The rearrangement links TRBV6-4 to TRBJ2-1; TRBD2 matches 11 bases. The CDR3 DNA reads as TGTGCCAGCAGCGGGACTAGCGGAGCTTACAATGAGCAGTTCTTC. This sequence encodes CASSGTSGAYNEQFF.